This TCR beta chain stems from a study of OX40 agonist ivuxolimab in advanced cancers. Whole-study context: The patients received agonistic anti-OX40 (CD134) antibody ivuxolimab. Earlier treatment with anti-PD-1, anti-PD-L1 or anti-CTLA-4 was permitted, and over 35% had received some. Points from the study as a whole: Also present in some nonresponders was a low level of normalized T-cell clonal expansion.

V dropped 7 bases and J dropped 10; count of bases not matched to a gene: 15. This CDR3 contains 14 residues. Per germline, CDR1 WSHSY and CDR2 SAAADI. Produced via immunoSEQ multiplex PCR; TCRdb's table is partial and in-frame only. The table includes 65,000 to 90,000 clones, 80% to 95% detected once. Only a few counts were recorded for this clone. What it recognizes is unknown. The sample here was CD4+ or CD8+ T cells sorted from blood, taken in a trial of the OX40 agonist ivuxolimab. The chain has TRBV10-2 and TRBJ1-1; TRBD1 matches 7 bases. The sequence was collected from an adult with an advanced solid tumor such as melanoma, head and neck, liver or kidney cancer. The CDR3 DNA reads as TGCGCCAGCACCGGAAGGAGACAGGGACTAAGAGCTTTCTTT. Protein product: CASTGRRQGLRAFF.